This T cell receptor (beta chain) stems from a study of neoadjuvant nivolumab and ipilimumab in lung cancer. TCRdb's table, derived via immunoSEQ multiplex PCR, lists solely in-frame clones and lacks some. Of over 10,000 clones in the sample, approximately 96% are singletons; the top ten hold 2% to 3%. Study results and limitations: TCR richness and clonality were higher in tumors than adjacent uninvolved lung. Only a single major-pathologic-response sample was available for clonality analysis.

The CDR3 spans 18 residues. Losses at the gene ends were 5 bases for V and 0 bases for J; bases not matched to a gene: 7. The germline V gene encodes CDR1 SGHRS and CDR2 YFSETQ. Regarding this clone: Its antigen is as yet unknown.

The starting material was peripheral blood, obtained after neoadjuvant nivolumab, alone or with ipilimumab, at or shortly before surgery. This sequence originates from an adult with non-small cell lung cancer. The chain is built from TRBV5-1 and TRBJ2-6; TRBD1 matches 11 bases. The CDR3, as DNA: TGCGCCAGCAGGTCGACCGGGACAGGGGGCTCTGGGGCCAACGTCCTGACTTTC. Amino acids: CASRSTGTGGSGANVLTF.